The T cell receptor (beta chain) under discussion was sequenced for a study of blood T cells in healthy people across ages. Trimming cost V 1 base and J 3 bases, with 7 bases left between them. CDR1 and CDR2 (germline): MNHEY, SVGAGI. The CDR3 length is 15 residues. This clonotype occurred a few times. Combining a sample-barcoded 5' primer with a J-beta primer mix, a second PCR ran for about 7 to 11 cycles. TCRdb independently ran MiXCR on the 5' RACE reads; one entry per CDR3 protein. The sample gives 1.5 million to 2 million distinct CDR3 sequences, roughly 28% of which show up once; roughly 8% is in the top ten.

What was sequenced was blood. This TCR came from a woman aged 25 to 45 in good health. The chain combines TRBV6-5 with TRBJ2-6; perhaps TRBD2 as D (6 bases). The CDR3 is CASSYWGGGANVLTF. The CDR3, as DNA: TGTGCCAGCAGTTACTGGGGAGGTGGGGCCAACGTCCTGACTTTC.